These 8 T cell receptor beta chains came from one sample sequenced in a study of cytomegalovirus exposure and HLA in healthy donors (dated by TCRdb to the late 2010s). Library method: the immunoSEQ multiplex PCR assay. For the multiplex PCR, a mixture combining 60 forward primers for TCR Vbeta segments and 13 reverse primers for TCR Jbeta segments was used. TCRdb obtained this table from immuneACCESS and retained in-frame rearrangements with V and J assigned. These tables miss some clones; where compared with another copy, unresolved V genes account for less than half of the shortfall, and the remainder is unexplained. The sample table contains approximately 100,000 clones; only one count was recorded for over 60% of them. Of the sample, more than 3.5% falls within the top ten clones. Sequencing was performed on PBMCs. These receptors originate from a female donor in good health and CMV-seropositive.

The J gene is TRBJ2-7, the V gene TRBV7-2; D is uncertain. There are 12 residues in the CDR3. Germline V gene sequence: CDR1 SGHTA, CDR2 FQGNSA. V shed 1 base and J shed 6 bases, with 7 bases lying between them. CDR3 protein: CASSLVVFEQYF. CDR3 DNA sequence: TGTGCCAGCAGCTTAGTAGTATTCGAGCAGTACTTC.

The V gene is TRBV18, the J gene TRBJ2-5, with D unresolved. Trimming removed 0 bases at V and 3 bases at J, with 5 bases between. Germline V gene lookup returns CDR1 KGHSH and CDR2 LQKENI. The CDR3 covers 13 residues. CDR3 protein: CASSPPSEETQYF. The CDR3 DNA reads as TGTGCCAGCTCACCACCGTCGGAAGAGACCCAGTACTTC.

The CDR3 DNA is TGTGCCAGCAGCAAGGTAGGACTAGCGGCCGAGTTTTACAATGAGCAGTTCTTC. It specifies CASSKVGLAAEFYNEQFF. The chain has TRBV21-1 and TRBJ2-1; the DNA was not used to check the table's D call, TRBD2. TRBV21-1 is marked as a pseudogene. CDR3 length equals 18 residues.

For this clone: The same CDR3 also results from other DNA sequences found in this sample. The gene calls are TRBV19 and TRBJ1-3; possibly TRBD1 for D (5 bases). V lost 2 bases and J lost 0, with 11 bases in between. From germline, CDR1 is LNHDA and CDR2 SQIVND (reference sequence). The CDR3 runs to 16 residues. CDR3 in DNA: TGTGCCAGTAGTATACGCGGGGCAAGCTCTGGAAACACCATATATTTT. Amino acids: CASSIRGASSGNTIYF. Based on the CDR3 plus reference TRBV19 and TRBJ1-3, the full variable domain is DGGITQSPKYLFRKEGQNVTLSCEQNLNHDAMYWYRQDPGQGLRLIYYSQIVNDFQKGDIAEGYSVSREKKESFPLTVTSAQKNPTAFYLCASSIRGASSGNTIYFGEGSWLTVV.

V is TRBV19 and J is TRBJ1-1; TRBD1 matches at 7 bases. V lost 5 bases and J lost 10; bases outside the gene matches: 7. The CDR3 sequence is 12 residues long. From germline, CDR1 is LNHDA and CDR2 SQIVND (reference sequence). CDR3 sequence reads: CASSLTTGRAFF. CDR3 bases: TGTGCCAGTAGTTTGACGACAGGGAGAGCTTTCTTT. The full variable domain, completed using reference TRBV19 and TRBJ1-1, is DGGITQSPKYLFRKEGQNVTLSCEQNLNHDAMYWYRQDPGQGLRLIYYSQIVNDFQKGDIAEGYSVSREKKESFPLTVTSAQKNPTAFYLCASSLTTGRAFFGQGTRLTVV.

The J gene is TRBJ2-3, the V gene TRBV5-1; D possibly corresponds to TRBD2 (6 bases). Germline CDR1 SGHRS, CDR2 YFSETQ. With 0 bases removed from V and 3 bases from J, the gap between germline ends came to 17 bases. The CDR3 covers 17 residues. CDR3 bases: TGCGCCAGCAGCTTGGCCTTCTCGGGGGTGGGGACAGATACGCAGTATTTT. This encodes CASSLAFSGVGTDTQYF. The variable domain in full, with the rest retrieved from reference TRBV5-1 and TRBJ2-3, is KAGVTQTPRYLIKTRGQQVTLSCSPISGHRSVSWYQQTPGQGLQFLFEYFSETQRNKGNFPGRFSGRQFSNSRSEMNVSTLELGDSALYLCASSLAFSGVGTDTQYFGPGTRLTVL.

The gene calls are TRBV5-1 and TRBJ1-1; D is ambiguous. Per the germline V gene, CDR1 is SGHRS and CDR2 is YFSETQ. Trimming stripped 4 bases from V and 0 bases from J, with 13 bases between. This CDR3 comprises 15 residues. CDR3 region: CASSPQTQMNTEAFF. The CDR3 region has the DNA TGCGCCAGCAGCCCCCAAACCCAGATGAACACTGAAGCTTTCTTT. The full variable domain, in which reference TRBV5-1 and TRBJ1-1 provide the parts outside the CDR3, is KAGVTQTPRYLIKTRGQQVTLSCSPISGHRSVSWYQQTPGQGLQFLFEYFSETQRNKGNFPGRFSGRQFSNSRSEMNVSTLELGDSALYLCASSPQTQMNTEAFFGQGTRLTVV.

This chain links TRBV7-9 with TRBJ1-5; D may be TRBD1 (5 bases). Germline V gene data show CDR1 as SEHNR and CDR2 as FQNEAQ (reference sequence). Trimming pared 1 base from V and 3 bases from J, leaving 13 bases between. CDR3 length equals 16 residues. CDR3 loop: CASSLGAAGNNQPQHF. CDR3 bases: TGTGCCAGCAGCTTAGGGGCAGCAGGGAACAATCAGCCCCAGCATTTT.